This TCR beta chain derives from a study of T cells in Graves' hyperthyroidism and ophthalmopathy. Across the whole study: Initial diagnosis, before any treatment, was when peripheral blood was collected.

With regard to this clonotype: Antigen: not known.

RNA transcripts provided the source from which TCR beta CDR3 regions were amplified. TCR CDR3 underwent first-round RT-PCR with the HTBI primer set. One entry per CDR3 protein, called by TCRdb with MiXCR from the multiplex PCR reads. Of over 200,000 distinct CDR3 sequences in the sample, 15% to 20% were seen once. The study enrolled patients aged 18 to 65 with newly diagnosed hyperthyroidism of under 2 months' duration. Study-level results: Blood shared most expanded thyroid clonotypes above 0.001. Stable hyperthyroidism was separated from ophthalmopathy by a model based on 13 V-J features.

The CDR3 covers 14 residues. J lost 6 bases, V lost 2 bases, and 6 bases had no gene match. CDR1 is SGHTA, CDR2 FQGNSA, per germline. The source is a middle-aged man with Graves' hyperthyroidism. Sequenced input: blood. V gene TRBV7-2 combines with J gene TRBJ2-7; 8 positions agree with TRBD1. The CDR3 DNA reads as TGTGCCAGCAGCTTACATGCAGGGACAGGCGAGCAGTACTTC. Its translation: CASSLHAGTGEQYF.